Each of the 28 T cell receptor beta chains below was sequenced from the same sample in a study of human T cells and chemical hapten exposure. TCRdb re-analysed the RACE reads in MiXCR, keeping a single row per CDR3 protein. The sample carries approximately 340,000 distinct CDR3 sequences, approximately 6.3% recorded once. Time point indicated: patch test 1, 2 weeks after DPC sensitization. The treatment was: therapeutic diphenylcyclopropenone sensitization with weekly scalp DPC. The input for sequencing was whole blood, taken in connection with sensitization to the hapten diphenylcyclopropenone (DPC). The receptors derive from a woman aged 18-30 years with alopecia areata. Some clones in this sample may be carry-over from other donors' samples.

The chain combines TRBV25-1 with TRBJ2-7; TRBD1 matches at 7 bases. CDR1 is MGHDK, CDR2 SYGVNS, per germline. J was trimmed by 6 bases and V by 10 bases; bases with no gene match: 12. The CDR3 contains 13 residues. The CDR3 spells CATSLGRGSEQYF. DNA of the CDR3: TGTGCCACAAGCTTGGGCAGGGGGTCCGAGCAGTACTTC.

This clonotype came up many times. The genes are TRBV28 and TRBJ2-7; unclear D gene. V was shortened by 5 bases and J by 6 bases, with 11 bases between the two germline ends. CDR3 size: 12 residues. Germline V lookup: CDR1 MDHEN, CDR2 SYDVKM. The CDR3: CASSPDMFEQYF. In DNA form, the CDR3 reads TGTGCCAGCAGTCCCGACATGTTCGAGCAGTACTTC.

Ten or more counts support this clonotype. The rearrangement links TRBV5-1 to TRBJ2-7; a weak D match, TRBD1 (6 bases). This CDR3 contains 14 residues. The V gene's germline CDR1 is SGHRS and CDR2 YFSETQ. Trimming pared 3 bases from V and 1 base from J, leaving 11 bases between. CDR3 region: CASSSRQASYEQYF. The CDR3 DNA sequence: TGCGCCAGCAGCTCTAGACAGGCTTCCTACGAGCAGTACTTC.

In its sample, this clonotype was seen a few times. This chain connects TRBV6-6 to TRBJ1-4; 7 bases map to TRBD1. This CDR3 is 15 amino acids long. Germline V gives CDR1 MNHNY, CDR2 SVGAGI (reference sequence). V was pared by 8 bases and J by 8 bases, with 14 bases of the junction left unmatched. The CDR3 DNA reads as TGTGCCAGCTGCCGCTCAGGGGGGCGTCTCGAAAAACTGTTTTTT. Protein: CASCRSGGRLEKLFF.

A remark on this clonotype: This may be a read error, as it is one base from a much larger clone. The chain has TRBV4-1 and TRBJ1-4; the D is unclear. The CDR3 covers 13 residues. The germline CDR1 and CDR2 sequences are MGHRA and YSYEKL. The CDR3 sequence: CASSQGSLEKLIF. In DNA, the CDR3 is TGCGCCAGCAGCCAGGGCTCTCTCGAAAAACTGATTTTT.

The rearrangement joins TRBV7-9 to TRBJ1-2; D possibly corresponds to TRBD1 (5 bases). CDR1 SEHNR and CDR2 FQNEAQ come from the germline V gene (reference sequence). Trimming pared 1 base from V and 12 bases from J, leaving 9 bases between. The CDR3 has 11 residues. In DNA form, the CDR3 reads TGTGCCAGCAGCTTAGAGCAGGGCCACACCTTC. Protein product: CASSLEQGHTF.

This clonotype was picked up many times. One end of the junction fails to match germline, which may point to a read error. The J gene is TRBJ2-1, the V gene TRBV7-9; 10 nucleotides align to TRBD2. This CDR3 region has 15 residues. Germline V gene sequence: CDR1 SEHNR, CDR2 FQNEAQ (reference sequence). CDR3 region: CASSLAGVPTHEQFF. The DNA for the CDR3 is TGTGCCAGCAGCCTAGCGGGGGTCCCTACCCATGAGCAGTTCTTC.

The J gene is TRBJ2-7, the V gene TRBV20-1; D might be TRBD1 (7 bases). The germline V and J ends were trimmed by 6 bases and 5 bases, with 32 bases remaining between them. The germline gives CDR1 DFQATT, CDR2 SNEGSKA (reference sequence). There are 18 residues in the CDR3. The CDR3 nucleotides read TGCAGTGCCAGGGGGAAGTCGTGGAGGGAACAGCCCTTAAACGAGCAGTACTTC. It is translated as CSARGKSWREQPLNEQYF.

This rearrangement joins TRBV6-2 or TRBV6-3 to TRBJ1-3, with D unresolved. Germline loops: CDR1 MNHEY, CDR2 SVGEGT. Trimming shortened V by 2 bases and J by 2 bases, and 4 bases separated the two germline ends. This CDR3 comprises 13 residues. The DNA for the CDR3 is TGTGCCAGCAGTTACGTCACTGGAAACACCATATATTTT. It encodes CASSYVTGNTIYF.

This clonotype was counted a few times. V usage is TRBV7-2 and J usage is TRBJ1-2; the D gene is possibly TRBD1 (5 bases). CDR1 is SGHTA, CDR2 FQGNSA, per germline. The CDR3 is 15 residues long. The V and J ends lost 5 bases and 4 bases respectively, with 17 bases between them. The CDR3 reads CASSRVAGTGYGYTF. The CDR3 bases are TGTGCCAGCAGCCGAGTAGCGGGGACTGGCTATGGCTACACCTTC.

This CDR3 is CASSPIDRDVLFF. CDR3 sequence (DNA): TGTGCCAGCAGCCCCATAGACAGGGATGTACTGTTTTTT. The chain links TRBV7-9 to TRBJ1-4; 7 bases are shared with TRBD1. J gave up 13 bases and V 5 bases, and 10 bases lay outside the gene matches. The CDR3 sequence is 13 residues long. Germline V gene sequence: CDR1 SEHNR, CDR2 FQNEAQ (reference sequence). The full variable domain, with the rest looked up from reference TRBV7-9 and TRBJ1-4, is DTGVSQNPRHKITKRGQNVTFRCDPISEHNRLYWYRQTLGQGPEFLTYFQNEAQLEKSRLLSDRFSAERPKGSFSTLEIQRTEQGDSAMYLCASSPIDRDVLFFGSGTQLSVL.

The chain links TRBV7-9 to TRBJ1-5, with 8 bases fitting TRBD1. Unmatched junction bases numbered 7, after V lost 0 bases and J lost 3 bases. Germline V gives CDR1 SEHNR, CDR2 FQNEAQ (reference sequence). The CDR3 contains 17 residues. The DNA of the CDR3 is TGTGCCAGCAGCTTAGCTGGGACAGGACGCTACAATCAGCCCCAGCATTTT. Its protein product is CASSLAGTGRYNQPQHF.

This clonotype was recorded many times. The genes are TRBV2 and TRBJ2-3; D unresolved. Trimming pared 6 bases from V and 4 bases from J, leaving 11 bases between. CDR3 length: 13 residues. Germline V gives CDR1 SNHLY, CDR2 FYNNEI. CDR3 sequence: CASSGVDADTQYF. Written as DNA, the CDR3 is TGTGCCAGCAGCGGCGTCGACGCAGATACGCAGTATTTT.

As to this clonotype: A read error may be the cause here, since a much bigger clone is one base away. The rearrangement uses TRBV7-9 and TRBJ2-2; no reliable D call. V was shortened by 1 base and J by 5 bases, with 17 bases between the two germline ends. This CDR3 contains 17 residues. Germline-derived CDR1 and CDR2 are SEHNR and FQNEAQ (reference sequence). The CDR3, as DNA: TGTGCCAGCAGCTTAGTAACAGTGAGGATTTGGACCGGGGAGCTGTTTTTT. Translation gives CASSLVTVRIWTGELFF.

CDR3 residues: CASRHGTGKGRSNQPQHF. For the CDR3, the DNA is TGTGCCAGCCGCCACGGAACAGGGAAGGGGCGTAGCAATCAGCCCCAGCATTTT. This sequence joins TRBV27 and TRBJ1-5; tentatively, D is TRBD1 (6 bases). With 8 bases removed from V and 0 bases from J, the gap between germline ends came to 23 bases. The CDR3 runs 18 residues. Germline CDR1 and CDR2: MNHEY and SMNVEV (reference sequence).

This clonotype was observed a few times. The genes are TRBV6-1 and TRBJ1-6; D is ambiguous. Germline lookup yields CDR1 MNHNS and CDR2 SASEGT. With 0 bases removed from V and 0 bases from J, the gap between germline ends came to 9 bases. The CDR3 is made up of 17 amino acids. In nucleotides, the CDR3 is TGTGCCAGCAGTGAAGCATTAGGGAGCTCCTATAATTCACCCCTCCACTTT. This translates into CASSEALGSSYNSPLHF.

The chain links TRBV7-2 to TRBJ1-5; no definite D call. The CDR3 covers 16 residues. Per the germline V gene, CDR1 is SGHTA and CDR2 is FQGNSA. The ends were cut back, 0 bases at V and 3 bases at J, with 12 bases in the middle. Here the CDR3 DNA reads TGTGCCAGCAGCTTAGCGCTGGGGTCTAACAATCAGCCCCAGCATTTT. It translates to CASSLALGSNNQPQHF.

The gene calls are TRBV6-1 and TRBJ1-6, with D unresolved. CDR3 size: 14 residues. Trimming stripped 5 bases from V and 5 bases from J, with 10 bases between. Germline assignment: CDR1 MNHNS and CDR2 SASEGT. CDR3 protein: CASSSRVNNSPLHF. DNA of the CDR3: TGTGCCAGCAGTTCCCGTGTCAATAATTCACCCCTCCACTTT.

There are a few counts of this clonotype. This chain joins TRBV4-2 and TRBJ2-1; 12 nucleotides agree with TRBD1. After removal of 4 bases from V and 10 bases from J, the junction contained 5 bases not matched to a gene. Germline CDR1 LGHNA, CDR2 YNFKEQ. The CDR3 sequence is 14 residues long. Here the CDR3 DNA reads TGTGCCAGCAGCCGGGGACAGGGGGCGGGGGAGCAGTTCTTC. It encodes CASSRGQGAGEQFF.

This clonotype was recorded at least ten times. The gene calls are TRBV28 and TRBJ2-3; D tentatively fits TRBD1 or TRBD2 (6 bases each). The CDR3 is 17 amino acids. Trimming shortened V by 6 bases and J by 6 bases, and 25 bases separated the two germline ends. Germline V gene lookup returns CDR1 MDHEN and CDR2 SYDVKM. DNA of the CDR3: TGTGCCAGCAGCCCGAACCGGGGCCGGGGGCTTGGGGATACGCAGTATTTT. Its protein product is CASSPNRGRGLGDTQYF.

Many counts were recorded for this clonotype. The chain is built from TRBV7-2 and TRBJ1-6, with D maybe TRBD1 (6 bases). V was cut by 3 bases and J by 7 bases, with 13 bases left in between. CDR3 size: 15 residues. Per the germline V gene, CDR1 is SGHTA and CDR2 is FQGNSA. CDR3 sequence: CASSLQDSRNSPLHF. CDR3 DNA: TGTGCCAGCAGCTTGCAGGACAGTAGAAATTCACCCCTCCACTTT.

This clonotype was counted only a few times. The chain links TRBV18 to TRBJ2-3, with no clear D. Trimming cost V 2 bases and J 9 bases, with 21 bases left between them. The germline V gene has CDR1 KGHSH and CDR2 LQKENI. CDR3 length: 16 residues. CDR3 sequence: CASSPDRQAVTGTQYF. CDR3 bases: TGTGCCAGCTCACCAGACCGGCAGGCGGTTACTGGGACGCAGTATTTT.

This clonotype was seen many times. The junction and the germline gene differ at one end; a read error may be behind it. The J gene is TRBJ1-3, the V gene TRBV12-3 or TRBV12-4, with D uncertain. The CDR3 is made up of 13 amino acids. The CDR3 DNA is TGTGCCAGCAGCTTAGGATCTGGAAACACCATATATTTT. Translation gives CASSLGSGNTIYF.

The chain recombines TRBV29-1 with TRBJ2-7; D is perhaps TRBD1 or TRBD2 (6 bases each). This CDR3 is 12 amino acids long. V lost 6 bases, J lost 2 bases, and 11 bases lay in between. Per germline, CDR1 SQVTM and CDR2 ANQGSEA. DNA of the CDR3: TGCAGCGTAGGAGGGGGTACCTACGAGCAGTACTTC. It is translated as CSVGGGTYEQYF.

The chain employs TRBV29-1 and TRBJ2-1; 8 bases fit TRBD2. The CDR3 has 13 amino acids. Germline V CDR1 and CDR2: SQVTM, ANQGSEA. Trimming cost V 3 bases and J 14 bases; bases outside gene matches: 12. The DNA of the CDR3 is TGCAGCGTTGACCGAGCGGGGGCCCTCACGGAGTTCTTC. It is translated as CSVDRAGALTEFF.

CDR3 region: CASRVGQGAGYTEAFF. CDR3 sequence (DNA): TGTGCCAGCAGGGTAGGACAGGGGGCTGGGTACACTGAAGCTTTCTTT. This chain uses TRBV2 with TRBJ1-1, with TRBD1 matching over 11 bases. The CDR3 runs 16 residues. Germline trimming cut 6 bases from V and 3 bases from J; bases unmatched to any gene: 9. Germline V gene lookup returns CDR1 SNHLY and CDR2 FYNNEI.

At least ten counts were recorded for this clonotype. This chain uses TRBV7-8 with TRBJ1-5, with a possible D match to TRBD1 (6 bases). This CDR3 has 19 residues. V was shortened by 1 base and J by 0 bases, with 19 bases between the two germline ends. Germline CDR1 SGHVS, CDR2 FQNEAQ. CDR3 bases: TGTGCCAGCAGCTTAGACCCCCTTCCTGGCAGGGGTAGCAATCAGCCCCAGCATTTT. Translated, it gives CASSLDPLPGRGSNQPQHF.

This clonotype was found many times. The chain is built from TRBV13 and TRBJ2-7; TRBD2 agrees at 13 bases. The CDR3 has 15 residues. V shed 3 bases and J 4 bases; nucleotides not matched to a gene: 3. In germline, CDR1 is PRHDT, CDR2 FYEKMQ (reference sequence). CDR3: CASSFGTSGAYEQYF. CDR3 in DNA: TGTGCCAGCAGCTTTGGGACTAGCGGGGCGTACGAGCAGTACTTC.